This TCR beta chain was found in a study of shared clonotypes between healthy human individuals. In the source study's methods: ImmunoSEQ sequences covered only the junction and lacked quality scores; filtering therefore differed. Sequenced by immunoSEQ multiplex PCR; TCRdb stores in-frame clones only, minus some. V, J and clone size were drawn from that table, and D and trimming were deduced from the DNA. The sample consists of hundreds of thousands of clones, about 76% of them appearing once. This clone was seen only a few times. As yet, its antigen is unknown. CDR3 size: 15 residues. Germline CDR1 is MRHNA and CDR2 is SNTAGT. With 4 bases removed from V and 7 bases from J, the gap between germline ends came to 17 bases. Study-level results: The donor pool, a small one, limited the genetic and exposure-history diversity represented. How much donors shared clonotypes was expected to be affected by sequencing depth. Sampling used blood alone; tissue repertoires probably differ.

The TCR originated in a woman aged 40 to 50 in good health. Some clones in this sample may be carry-over from other donors' samples. Source material: PBMCs. This chain connects TRBV6-4 to TRBJ2-1, with D possibly TRBD2 on 5 matching bases. The CDR3 region is CASSVEGPTGNEQFF. For the CDR3, the DNA is TGTGCCAGCAGTGTAGAGGGCCCAACGGGGAATGAGCAGTTCTTC.